The 11 T cell receptor beta chains below come from one sample, sequenced in a study of cytomegalovirus exposure and HLA in healthy donors. The PCR ran on 60 Vbeta and 13 Jbeta primers. Some clones are missing from TCRdb's copy, which holds only in-frame ones; the method was immunoSEQ multiplex PCR. The repertoire table contains 130,000 to 150,000 clones. Material: PBMCs. These TCRs come from a woman aged 45-60 years in good health and CMV-seronegative.

V gene TRBV5-6 combines with J gene TRBJ2-2; 8 nucleotides agree with TRBD1. The CDR3 extends over 15 amino acids. Germline V gene lookup returns CDR1 SGHDT and CDR2 YYEEEE. The junction had 1 base not matched to a gene; V was cut back by 0 bases and J by 3 bases. DNA for the CDR3: TGTGCCAGCAGCTTGGGACAGGGGTACACCGGGGAGCTGTTTTTT. It specifies CASSLGQGYTGELFF.

CDR3 in amino acids: CASSLDVGGHYEQYF. The CDR3 bases are TGTGCCAGCAGCTTGGACGTGGGGGGGCATTACGAGCAGTACTTC. The genes are TRBV5-4 and TRBJ2-7; TRBD2 is a possible D gene (7 bases). V lost 0 bases, J lost 4 bases, and 14 bases lay in between. This CDR3 comprises 15 residues. In germline, CDR1 is SGHNT, CDR2 YYREEE (reference sequence).

This chain links TRBV11-2 with TRBJ1-4; 11 bases line up with TRBD1. This CDR3 is built from 15 residues. CDR1 and CDR2 from the germline V gene are SGHAT and FQNNGV. V shed 5 bases, J shed 7 bases, and the junction held 6 bases outside the gene matches. The CDR3 spells CASSPGTGGGEKLFF. CDR3 sequence (DNA): TGTGCCAGCAGCCCCGGGACAGGGGGGGGTGAAAAACTGTTTTTT.

CDR3 in amino acids: CASSRVSGFYSYEQYF. The DNA for the CDR3 is TGCGCCAGCAGCCGAGTCTCAGGATTTTACTCCTACGAGCAGTACTTC. This sequence joins TRBV5-1 and TRBJ2-7; no reliable D call. The CDR3 consists of 16 residues. Germline loops: CDR1 SGHRS, CDR2 YFSETQ. V lost 4 bases and J 0 bases, leaving 17 bases between the germline ends.

The chain carries TRBV27 and TRBJ1-1; TRBD1 aligns across 7 bases. Germline V gene sequence: CDR1 MNHEY, CDR2 SMNVEV (reference sequence). V trimming: 5 bases; J trimming: 5 bases; junction bases outside the gene matches: 8. The CDR3 totals 14 residues. CDR3 sequence reads: CASSRQGMRTEAFF. As DNA, the CDR3 is TGTGCCAGCAGTAGACAGGGAATGAGGACTGAAGCTTTCTTT.

V and J are TRBV15 and TRBJ2-7; the D is unclear. Per germline, CDR1 LNHNV and CDR2 YYDKDF (reference sequence). This CDR3 has 15 residues. Deletions cut 0 bases from V and 2 bases from J, with 11 bases between. The CDR3 reads CATSRDRGSTYEQYF. The CDR3 nucleotides read TGTGCCACCAGCAGAGATCGAGGCAGTACCTACGAGCAGTACTTC.

The CDR3 sequence is CASSEEPTGPHSNQPQHF. For the CDR3, the DNA is TGTGCCAGCAGTGAAGAGCCCACAGGACCCCATAGCAATCAGCCCCAGCATTTT. The chain is built from TRBV6-1 and TRBJ1-5; a weak D match, TRBD1 (5 bases). Germline assignment: CDR1 MNHNS and CDR2 SASEGT. Trimming took 1 base from V and 0 from J, leaving 16 bases between them. The CDR3 consists of 18 residues.

This chain links TRBV28 with TRBJ1-5; D ambiguous. CDR3 size: 12 residues. CDR1 is MDHEN and CDR2 is SYDVKM in the germline V gene. Trimming left V 6 bases short and J 7 bases short, with 10 bases between. CDR3 residues: CASRGRTQPQHF. The DNA of the CDR3 is TGTGCCAGCAGGGGGAGGACGCAGCCCCAGCATTTT. Full variable domain (outside the CDR3, taken from reference TRBV28 and TRBJ1-5): DVKVTQSSRYLVKRTGEKVFLECVQDMDHENMFWYRQDPGLGLRLIYFSYDVKMKEKGDIPEGYSVSREKKERFSLILESASTNQTSMYLCASRGRTQPQHFGDGTRLSIL.

CDR3: CASSVGVGSSDTQYF. For the CDR3, the DNA is TGTGCCAGCAGCGTAGGTGTGGGGAGCTCAGATACGCAGTATTTT. The gene calls are TRBV9 and TRBJ2-3, with D tentatively TRBD2 (5 bases). Deletions cut 0 bases from V and 4 bases from J, with 12 bases between. This CDR3 region has 15 residues. CDR1 SGDLS and CDR2 YYNGEE come from the germline V gene.

The rearrangement joins TRBV4-1 to TRBJ2-1, with D possibly being TRBD2 (7 bases). Trimming pared 1 base from V and 7 bases from J, leaving 14 bases between. Per the germline V gene, CDR1 is MGHRA and CDR2 is YSYEKL. The CDR3 extends over 15 amino acids. The CDR3 DNA follows: TGCGCCAGCAGCCAAGTCCACGGGGGGCAGAATGAGCAGTTCTTC. Translated, it gives CASSQVHGGQNEQFF.

The rearrangement uses TRBV7-9 and TRBJ1-2; D is ambiguous. Per the germline V gene, CDR1 is SEHNR and CDR2 is FQNEAQ (reference sequence). V was shortened by 3 bases and J by 4 bases, with 12 bases between the two germline ends. The CDR3 is 14 amino acids. CDR3 sequence: CASSFEDLSYGYTF. As DNA, the CDR3 is TGTGCCAGCAGCTTCGAGGATCTTTCCTATGGCTACACCTTC.